Listed below are T cell receptor beta chains from one sample, sequenced in a study of blood T cell repertoires in COVID-19. Profiled with immunoSEQ multiplex PCR; TCRdb holds only in-frame clones, not every one. This repertoire shows some 90,000 clones, approximately 86% found once; its top ten account for around a sixth. Sequencing was performed on peripheral blood. The receptors come from a woman over 75 with acute or convalescent COVID-19. Both conserved end residues are part of each CDR3. The D gene is left open where the match is weak. Size is stated for part of the rows, as once, few or many counts, or as a class when the clone is expanded.

d_call,j_call,v_call,clone_size,cdr3_aa,cdr3_nt
.,TRBJ1-5,TRBV5-1,.,CASSLGAGGGNQPQHF,TGCGCCAGCAGCTTGGGGGCGGGTGGCGGTAATCAGCCCCAGCATTTT
.,TRBJ1-2,TRBV3-1/TRBV3-2,.,CASSQEIGGNYGYTF,TGTGCCAGCAGCCAAGAGATTGGGGGCAACTATGGCTACACCTTC
.,TRBJ1-2,TRBV4-2,.,CASSQEADGNYGYTF,TGTGCCAGCAGCCAAGAGGCCGACGGGAACTATGGCTACACCTTC
TRBD2,TRBJ2-7,TRBV9,.,CASSISGGFNYEQYF,TGTGCCAGCAGTATCAGCGGGGGGTTCAACTACGAGCAGTACTTC
TRBD2,TRBJ2-2,TRBV10-3,.,CAIGASGENTGELFF,TGTGCCATCGGGGCCAGCGGGGAGAACACCGGGGAGCTGTTTTTT
TRBD2,TRBJ2-3,TRBV19,.,CASSIDRLAGAPDTQYF,TGTGCCAGTAGTATAGATCGGCTAGCGGGGGCCCCAGATACGCAGTATTTT
.,TRBJ2-7,TRBV10-3,.,CAIRDLGDEQYF,TGTGCCATCAGGGATTTAGGGGACGAGCAGTACTTC
.,TRBJ2-7,TRBV10-3,.,CAISENLAVTYEQYF,TGTGCCATCAGTGAAAATCTCGCAGTGACCTACGAGCAGTACTTC
TRBD1,TRBJ2-1,TRBV2,.,CASSNRGGEQFF,TGTGCCAGCAGTAACAGGGGTGGTGAGCAGTTCTTC
.,TRBJ1-3,TRBV29-1,few,CSVEAGGTFGNTIYF,TGCAGCGTTGAAGCGGGAGGGACATTTGGAAACACCATATATTTT
TRBD2,TRBJ2-7,TRBV5-1,once,CASSLTSGGAYEQYF,TGCGCCAGCAGCTTGACTAGCGGGGGGGCCTACGAGCAGTACTTC
.,TRBJ2-2,TRBV6-5,few,CASRGPNTGELFF,TGTGCCAGCCGCGGGCCGAACACCGGGGAGCTGTTTTTT
TRBD2,TRBJ2-7,TRBV28,once,CASTRSGLAGRSSYEQYF,TGTGCCAGCACCCGATCGGGACTAGCGGGGCGCTCCTCCTACGAGCAGTACTTC
TRBD1,TRBJ1-5,TRBV5-6,.,CASSLFQGAFNQPQHF,TGTGCCAGCAGCTTGTTCCAGGGGGCGTTCAATCAGCCCCAGCATTTT
TRBD1,TRBJ1-1,TRBV18,few,CASSPQGEMAEAFF,TGTGCCAGCTCACCGCAGGGGGAGATGGCTGAAGCTTTCTTT
.,TRBJ1-6,TRBV6-2/TRBV6-3,.,CASSILRGEYNSPLHF,TGTGCCAGCAGCATTCTTCGGGGGGAATATAATTCACCCCTCCACTTT
TRBD1,TRBJ1-1,TRBV28,.,CASSPGDRGPYTEAFF,TGTGCCAGCAGTCCAGGGGACAGGGGGCCTTACACTGAAGCTTTCTTT
TRBD1,TRBJ2-5,TRBV11-2,.,CASSLGDRGQETQYF,TGTGCCAGCAGCTTAGGTGACAGGGGTCAAGAGACCCAGTACTTC
TRBD1,TRBJ1-1,TRBV18,once,CASSPLTGDTEAFF,TGTGCCAGCTCACCATTGACAGGGGACACTGAAGCTTTCTTT
.,TRBJ1-1,TRBV3-1/TRBV3-2,once,CASTETAGAAEAFF,TGTGCCAGCACCGAGACAGCGGGGGCAGCTGAAGCTTTCTTT
TRBD2,TRBJ2-7,TRBV2,few,CASSEGLAGALYEQYF,TGTGCCAGCAGTGAAGGGCTAGCGGGGGCCCTCTACGAGCAGTACTTC
TRBD1,TRBJ1-1,TRBV29-1,once,CSAHRGTEAFF,TGCAGCGCGCACAGGGGAACTGAAGCTTTCTTT
.,TRBJ1-1,TRBV23-1,.,CASRPWCMRDTEAFF,TGCGCCAGCAGGCCCTGGTGCATGAGGGACACTGAAGCTTTCTTT